This T cell receptor beta chain was observed in a study of T cell changes during pregnancy in multiple sclerosis. The table came from immunoSEQ multiplex PCR; TCRdb's copy has only in-frame clones and leaves some out. The sample has over 40,000 clones; around 89% are singletons. In its sample, this clone was seen once. The germline V and J ends were trimmed by 1 base and 2 bases, with 14 bases remaining between them. In germline, CDR1 is SGHDT, CDR2 YYEEEE. CDR3 length equals 16 residues. The rearrangement links TRBV5-6 to TRBJ2-3, with a weak D call TRBD2 (5 bases). This specimen consisted of CD8+ T cells from peripheral blood mononuclear cells, obtained after pregnancy. The source is a female donor in good health, enrolled as a control in a pregnancy study. The CDR3 DNA reads TGTGCCAGCAGCTTGAAAGCGGAACTATCCACAGATACGCAGTATTTT. Its protein is CASSLKAELSTDTQYF.